The next 2 T cell receptor beta chains were all read from a single sample in a study of T cell responses to AZD1222 COVID-19 vaccine. The repertoire was sequenced with immunoSEQ multiplex PCR; TCRdb's copy has only in-frame clones and lacks some. The sample has just under 55,000 clones, nearly 90% seen once; the top ten hold 3% to 4.5%. The sequencing here drew on peripheral blood, taken on day 0 of AZD1222 vaccination. The receptors were sampled from an adult in good health.

This clone occurred once. V and J are TRBV7-9 and TRBJ1-2, with TRBD1 matching 7 bases. V lost 0 bases and J lost 3; bases outside the gene matches: 1. The CDR3 totals 14 residues. Germline CDR1 reads SEHNR; CDR2 reads FQNEAQ (reference sequence). The CDR3: CASSLAGGHYGYTF. The CDR3 DNA reads as TGTGCCAGCAGCTTAGCAGGGGGCCACTATGGCTACACCTTC.

This sequence joins TRBV9 and TRBJ1-1; the D gene is possibly TRBD1 (6 bases). V was trimmed by 3 bases and J by 2 bases, leaving 11 bases between them. CDR1 SGDLS and CDR2 YYNGEE come from the germline V gene. This CDR3 has 14 amino acids. CDR3 sequence: CASSEQGINTEAFF. The CDR3 DNA reads as TGTGCCAGCAGCGAGCAGGGGATTAACACTGAAGCTTTCTTT.